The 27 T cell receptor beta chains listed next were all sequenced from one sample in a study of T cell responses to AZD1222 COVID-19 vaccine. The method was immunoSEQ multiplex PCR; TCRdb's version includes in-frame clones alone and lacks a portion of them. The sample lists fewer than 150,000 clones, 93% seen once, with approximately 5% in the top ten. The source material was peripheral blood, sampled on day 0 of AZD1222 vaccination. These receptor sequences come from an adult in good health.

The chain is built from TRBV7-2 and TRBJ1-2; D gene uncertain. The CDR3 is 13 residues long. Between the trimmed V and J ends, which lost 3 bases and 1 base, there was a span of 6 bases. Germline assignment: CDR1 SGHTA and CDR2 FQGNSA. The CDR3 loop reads CASSFGDNYGYTF. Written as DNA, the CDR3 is TGTGCCAGCAGCTTCGGGGATAACTATGGCTACACCTTC.

The CDR3 DNA follows: TGTGCCAGCAGCTTACTCCCTAGTGTCCTAGCCAAAAACATTCAGTACTTC. Translation gives CASSLLPSVLAKNIQYF. This chain links TRBV11-2 with TRBJ2-4; no reliable D call. With 2 bases removed from V and 0 bases from J, the gap between germline ends came to 14 bases. The germline V gene has CDR1 SGHAT and CDR2 FQNNGV. The CDR3 has 17 residues.

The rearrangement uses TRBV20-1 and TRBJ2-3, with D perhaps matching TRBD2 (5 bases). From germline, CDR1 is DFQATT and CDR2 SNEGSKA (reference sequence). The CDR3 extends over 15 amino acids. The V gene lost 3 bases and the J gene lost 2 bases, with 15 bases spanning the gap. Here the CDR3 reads CSASALVGFTDTQYF. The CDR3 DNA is TGCAGTGCTAGTGCACTAGTGGGGTTCACAGATACGCAGTATTTT.

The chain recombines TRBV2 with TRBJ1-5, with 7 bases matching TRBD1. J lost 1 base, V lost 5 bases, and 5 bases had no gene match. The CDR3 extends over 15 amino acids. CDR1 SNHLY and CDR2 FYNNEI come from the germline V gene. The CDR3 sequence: CASSWDSPSNQPQHF. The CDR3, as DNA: TGTGCCAGCAGTTGGGACAGCCCAAGCAATCAGCCCCAGCATTTT.

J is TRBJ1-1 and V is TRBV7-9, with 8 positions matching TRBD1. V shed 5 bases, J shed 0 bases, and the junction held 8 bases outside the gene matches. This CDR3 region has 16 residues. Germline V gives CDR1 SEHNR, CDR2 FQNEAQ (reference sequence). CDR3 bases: TGTGCCAGCAGCCCCAGAGGACAGGGATTGAACACTGAAGCTTTCTTT. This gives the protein CASSPRGQGLNTEAFF.

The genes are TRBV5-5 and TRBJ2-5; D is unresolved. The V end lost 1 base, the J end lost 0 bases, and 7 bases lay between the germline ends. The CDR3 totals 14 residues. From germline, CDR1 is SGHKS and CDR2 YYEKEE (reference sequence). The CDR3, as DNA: TGTGCCAGCAGCTTGTTACGTTACCAAGAGACCCAGTACTTC. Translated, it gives CASSLLRYQETQYF.

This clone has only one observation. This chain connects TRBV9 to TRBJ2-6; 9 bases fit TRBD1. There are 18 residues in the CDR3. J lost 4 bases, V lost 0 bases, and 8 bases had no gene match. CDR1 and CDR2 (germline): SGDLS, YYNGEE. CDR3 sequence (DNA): TGTGCCAGCAGCGTAGATTTAGGGACAGGGACGGGGGCCAACGTCCTGACTTTC. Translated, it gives CASSVDLGTGTGANVLTF.

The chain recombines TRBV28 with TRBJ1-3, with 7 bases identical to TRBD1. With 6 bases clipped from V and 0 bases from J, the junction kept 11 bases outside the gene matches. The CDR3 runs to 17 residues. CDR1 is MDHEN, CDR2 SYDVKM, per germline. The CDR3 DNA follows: TGTGCCAGCAGCCTGCCCGGACAGGTTCTCTCTGGAAACACCATATATTTT. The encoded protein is CASSLPGQVLSGNTIYF.

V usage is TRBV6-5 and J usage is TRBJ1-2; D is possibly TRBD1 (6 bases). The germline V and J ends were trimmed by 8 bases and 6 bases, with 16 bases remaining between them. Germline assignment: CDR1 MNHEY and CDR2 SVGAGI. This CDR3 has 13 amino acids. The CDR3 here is CASQGRGVDGYTF. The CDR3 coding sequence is TGTGCCAGCCAGGGGAGGGGGGTCGATGGCTACACCTTC.

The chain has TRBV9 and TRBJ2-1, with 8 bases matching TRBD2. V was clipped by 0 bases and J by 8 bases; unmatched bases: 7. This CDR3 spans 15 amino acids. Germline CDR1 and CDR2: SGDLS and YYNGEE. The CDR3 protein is CASSVGVAGFYEQFF. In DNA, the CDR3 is TGTGCCAGCAGCGTAGGAGTAGCGGGATTCTATGAGCAGTTCTTC.

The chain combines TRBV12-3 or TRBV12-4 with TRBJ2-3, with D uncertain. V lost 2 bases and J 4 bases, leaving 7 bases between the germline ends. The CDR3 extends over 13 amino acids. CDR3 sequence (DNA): TGTGCCAGCAGTTTAAGCGAAGCAGATACGCAGTATTTT. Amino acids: CASSLSEADTQYF.

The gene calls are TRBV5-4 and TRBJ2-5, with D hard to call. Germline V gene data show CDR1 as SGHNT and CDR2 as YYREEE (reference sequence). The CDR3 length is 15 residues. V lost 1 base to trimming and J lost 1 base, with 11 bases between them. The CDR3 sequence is CASSLYRSGQETQYF. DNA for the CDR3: TGTGCCAGCAGCTTGTATAGATCCGGCCAAGAGACCCAGTACTTC. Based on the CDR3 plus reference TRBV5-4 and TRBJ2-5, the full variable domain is ETGVTQSPTHLIKTRGQQVTLRCSSQSGHNTVSWYQQALGQGPQFIFQYYREEENGRGNFPPRFSGLQFPNYSSELNVNALELDDSALYLCASSLYRSGQETQYFGPGTRLLVL.

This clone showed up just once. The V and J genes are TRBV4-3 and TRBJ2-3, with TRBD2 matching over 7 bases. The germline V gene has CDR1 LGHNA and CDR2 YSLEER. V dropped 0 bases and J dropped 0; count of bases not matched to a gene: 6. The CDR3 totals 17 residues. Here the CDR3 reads CASSQDIERGSTDTQYF. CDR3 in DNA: TGCGCCAGCAGCCAAGATATCGAGCGGGGTAGCACAGATACGCAGTATTTT.

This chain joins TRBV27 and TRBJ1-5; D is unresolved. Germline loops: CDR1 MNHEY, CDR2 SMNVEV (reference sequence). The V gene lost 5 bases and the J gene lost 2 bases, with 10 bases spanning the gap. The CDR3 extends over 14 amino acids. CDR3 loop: CASSPAGGNQPQHF. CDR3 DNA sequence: TGTGCCAGCAGTCCCGCCGGGGGCAATCAGCCCCAGCATTTT.

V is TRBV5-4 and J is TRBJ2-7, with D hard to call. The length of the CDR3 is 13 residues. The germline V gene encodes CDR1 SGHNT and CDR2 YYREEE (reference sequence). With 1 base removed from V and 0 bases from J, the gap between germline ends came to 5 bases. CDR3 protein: CASSLMDSYEQYF. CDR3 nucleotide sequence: TGTGCCAGCAGCTTGATGGACTCCTACGAGCAGTACTTC.

The CDR3: CASSQDLFVGGTEAFF. In DNA form, the CDR3 reads TGCGCCAGCAGCCAAGATCTGTTCGTCGGGGGGACTGAAGCTTTCTTT. The chain carries TRBV4-3 and TRBJ1-1; tentative D call: TRBD1 (5 bases). V dropped 0 bases and J dropped 5 bases, with 16 bases sitting between them. Germline CDR1 is LGHNA and CDR2 is YSLEER. CDR3 size: 16 residues.

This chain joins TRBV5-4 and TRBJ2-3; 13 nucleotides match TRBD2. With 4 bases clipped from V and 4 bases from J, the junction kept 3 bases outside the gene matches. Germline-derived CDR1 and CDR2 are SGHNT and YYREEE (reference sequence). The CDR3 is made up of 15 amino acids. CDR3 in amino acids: CASSKLAGGPDTQYF. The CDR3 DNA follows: TGTGCCAGCAGCAAACTAGCGGGAGGGCCAGATACGCAGTATTTT.

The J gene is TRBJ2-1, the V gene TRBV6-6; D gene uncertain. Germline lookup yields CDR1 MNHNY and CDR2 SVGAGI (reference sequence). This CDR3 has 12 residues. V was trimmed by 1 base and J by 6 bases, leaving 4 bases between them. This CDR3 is CASSYFGNEQFF. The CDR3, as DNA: TGTGCCAGCAGTTACTTTGGCAATGAGCAGTTCTTC.

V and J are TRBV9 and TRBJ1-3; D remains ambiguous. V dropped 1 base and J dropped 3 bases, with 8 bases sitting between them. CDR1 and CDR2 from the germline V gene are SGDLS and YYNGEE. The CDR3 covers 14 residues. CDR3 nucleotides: TGTGCCAGCAGCGTATCCGATCATGGAAACACCATATATTTT. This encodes CASSVSDHGNTIYF.

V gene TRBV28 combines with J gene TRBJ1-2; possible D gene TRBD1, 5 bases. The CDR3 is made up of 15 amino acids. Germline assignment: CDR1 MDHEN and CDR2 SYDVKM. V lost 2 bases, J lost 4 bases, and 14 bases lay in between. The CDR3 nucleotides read TGTGCCAGCAGTTTAGGCGGGAGGAGGGGCTATGGCTACACCTTC. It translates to CASSLGGRRGYGYTF.

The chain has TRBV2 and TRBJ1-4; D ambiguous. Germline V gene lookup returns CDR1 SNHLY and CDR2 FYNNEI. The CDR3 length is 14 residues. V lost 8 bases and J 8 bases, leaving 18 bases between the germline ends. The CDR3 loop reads CASAKRPPIEKLFF. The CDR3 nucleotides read TGTGCCAGCGCAAAGCGGCCTCCTATCGAAAAACTGTTTTTT.

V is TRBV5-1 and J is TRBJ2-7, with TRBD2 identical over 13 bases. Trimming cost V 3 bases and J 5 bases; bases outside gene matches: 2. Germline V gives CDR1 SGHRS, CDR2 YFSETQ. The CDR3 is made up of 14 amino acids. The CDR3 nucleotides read TGCGCCAGCAGCTGGGGGACTAGCGGGGACGAGCAGTACTTC. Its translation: CASSWGTSGDEQYF.

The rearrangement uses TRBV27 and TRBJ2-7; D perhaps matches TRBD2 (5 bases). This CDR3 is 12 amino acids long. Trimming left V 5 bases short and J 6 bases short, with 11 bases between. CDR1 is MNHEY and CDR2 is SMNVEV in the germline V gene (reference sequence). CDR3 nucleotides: TGTGCCAGCAGTCCCGCCCGGGGCGAGCAGTACTTC. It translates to CASSPARGEQYF.

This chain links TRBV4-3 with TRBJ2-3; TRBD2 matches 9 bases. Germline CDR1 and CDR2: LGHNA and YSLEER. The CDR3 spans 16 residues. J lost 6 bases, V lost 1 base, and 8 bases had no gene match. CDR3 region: CASSQGVAGGLDTQYF. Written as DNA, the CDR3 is TGCGCCAGCAGCCAAGGGGTGGCGGGGGGGCTCGATACGCAGTATTTT.

The CDR3 DNA reads as TGTGCCAGCAGCCAACCGGGACTTACAAGGAACACTGAAGCTTTCTTT. Translating it yields CASSQPGLTRNTEAFF. The chain recombines TRBV3-1 (or the pseudogene TRBV3-2) with TRBJ1-1, with TRBD1 as a possible D gene (5 bases). V lost 2 bases and J 1 base, leaving 14 bases between the germline ends. This CDR3 region has 16 residues. Germline values: CDR1 LGHDT, CDR2 YNNKEL (reference sequence).

DNA for the CDR3: TGTGCCACATCCGGGGGACTTTATTCACCCCTCCACTTT. The encoded protein is CATSGGLYSPLHF. This chain uses TRBV19 with TRBJ1-6, with D possibly being TRBD1 (5 bases). CDR3 length: 13 amino acids. V was trimmed by 10 bases and J by 8 bases, leaving 15 bases between them. CDR1 is LNHDA, CDR2 SQIVND, per germline (reference sequence). The variable domain in full, completed from reference TRBV19 and TRBJ1-6, reads DGGITQSPKYLFRKEGQNVTLSCEQNLNHDAMYWYRQDPGQGLRLIYYSQIVNDFQKGDIAEGYSVSREKKESFPLTVTSAQKNPTAFYLCATSGGLYSPLHFGNGTRLTVT.

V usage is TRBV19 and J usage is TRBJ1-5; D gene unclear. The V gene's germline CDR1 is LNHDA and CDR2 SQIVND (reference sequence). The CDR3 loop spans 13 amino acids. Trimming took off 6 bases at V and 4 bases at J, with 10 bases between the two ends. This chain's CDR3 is CASRGLFNQPQHF. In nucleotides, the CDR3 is TGTGCCAGTAGAGGCCTGTTTAATCAGCCCCAGCATTTT.